Described below is a single T cell receptor beta chain sequence and its context. Its cognate antigen has yet to be identified. No per-base quality is available; no much larger clone lies one base away. CDR3 length: 14 amino acids, cysteine to phenylalanine. Solely the CDR3 DNA is kept, with 42 bases framed from the first base. The germline V gene encodes CDR1 LNHNV and CDR2 YYDKDF (reference sequence). Relative to germline, V is 6 bases shorter and J is 2 bases shorter, with 14 bases between their ends. The cohort consisted of 600 or so healthy bone marrow donors. At the time of sampling, every cohort member was nominally healthy, though immune exposures that went unrecorded were likely present. The donor tested CMV seropositive, placing the donor among the 250 to 300 seropositive members of the cohort. Every donor gave a peripheral blood sample, and the peripheral blood mononuclear cells from that sample were used for TCR beta sequencing. The Qiagen DNeasy Blood Extraction Kit was used to extract genomic DNA from the blood cell samples.

The sample originates from a study of cytomegalovirus exposure and HLA in healthy donors (TCRdb year 2017). For the study in its entirety: In an earlier analysis of approximately 500 of the donors, less than 350 Gb of sequence data and just under 120 million unique TCR beta sequences from 150 million to 200 million T cells were reported. An early release covering approximately 600 HLA-typed donors comprised about 300 gigabases of sequencing data and around 80 million unique TCR sequences. Of the 300 to 450 genotyped donors, 75% to 85% were placed in the genetic ancestry cluster associated with self-reported Caucasian donors. The study was designed to test whether signatures of past pathogen exposure could be identified by cataloging public T cell receptors. The study used immunosequencing to profile the T cell repertoires of approximately 630 subjects and linked those repertoires to cytomegalovirus serostatus. Along with the approximately 600-subject first cohort, a separate validation cohort of approximately 110 different subjects was used. To predict cytomegalovirus infection status, the study combined high-throughput TCR immunosequencing, statistical association of individual TCRs with disease status, and machine learning. A later analysis re-examined previously published TCR beta repertoires from around 670 donors and added high-resolution HLA genotyping to investigate patterns of TCR occurrence. Rather than using new phenotypic data, the later analysis identified candidate immune exposures from TCR beta sequences and from how often those sequences occurred across donors. To decide whether each TCR beta V gene segment behaved as functional or pseudogenic, an earlier analysis of approximately 590 of the donors relied on high-throughput TCR beta sequencing. Donor age, sex, ethnicity and CMV serostatus were collected together with the repertoire data. A later genetic analysis took genome-wide SNP genotypes for 398 of the 666 donors and used that subset as a discovery cohort. Every discovery cohort repertoire had been produced on one sequencing platform. HLA typing covered class I and class II loci at four-digit resolution. Typing coverage differed by locus: A, B, C, DRB1 and DQB1 were typed in about 620-630 donors, DQA1 in about 550, DPA1 in around 600, and DPB1 in just under 480. Because of strong linkage in the cohort, five DR-DQ haplotypes were treated as single units for association and clustering. Among about 400 genotyped donors of the cohort, an average of around 250,000 unique TCR beta nucleotide sequences was sequenced per donor, of which approximately 19% were non-productive.

The library was built by means of the immunoSEQ multiplex PCR assay. The multiplex PCR relied on a mix of 60 forward primers for TCR Vbeta segments and 13 reverse primers for TCR Jbeta segments. Amplification of the CDR3 region of rearranged TCR beta genes was performed with a multiplex PCR assay on genomic DNA. On the Illumina HiSeq System, the amplified TCR beta libraries were sequenced as 87-base-pair reads. The authors processed their data as follows. A later analysis tallied some 79 million unique TCR beta chains across the 700 or so repertoires, and about 12 million of those chains were shared by two or more donors. A nearest-neighbor algorithm error-corrected the raw reads and collapsed the reads into unique sequences, merging closely related sequences to remove PCR and sequencing errors. To assign V, D and J gene segments, CDR3 sequences were aligned to IMGT reference sequences. For a sequence to be retained, at least a six-nucleotide match to both a V gene segment and a J gene segment was required. A rearrangement was called productive if the CDR3 had no stop codons and remained in frame with V and J, and every other rearrangement was called non-productive. Following IMGT convention, CDR3 was defined as the stretch from the second conserved V-encoded cysteine up to the conserved J-encoded phenylalanine. Sequences without an unambiguous match to a single V gene segment were excluded from the earlier analysis of about 630 of the donors. An earlier analysis of approximately 590 of the donors classified V segments as functional when productive rearrangements were above 56.7% and as segregating when the standard deviation between donors was above 5%. A statistical classification framework was developed to diagnose cytomegalovirus status using the catalog of TCR beta chain sequences. A later analysis assigned V and J genes by comparing TCR nucleotide sequences with IMGT/GENE-DB human TR gene sequences. Using the TCRdist pipeline, a later analysis assigned CDR3 sequences along with most-parsimonious VDJ recombination scenarios. In a later analysis, every TCR beta chain was defined by the combination of its CDR3 amino acid sequence and its V-gene family, and reads without a unique V-gene family were dropped. In a later analysis, 550 to 650 highly shared, low-generation-probability nucleotide sequences were removed to address suspected cross-contamination and a sequencing artifact. For each public chain, a later analysis derived a clonal expansion index from normalized ranks of inferred template counts within each repertoire. Generation probabilities in a later analysis came from a VDJ recombination model fitted to out-of-frame rearrangements, and those results were checked against IGoR. Hypergeometric tests were used in a later analysis to score TCR-TCR, TCR-HLA and TCR-CMV co-occurrence, with a repertoire-size bias correction applied to the TCR pairs. False discovery rates were estimated in a later analysis by permuting HLA or CMV assignments 20 times. In a later analysis, co-occurring TCRs were grouped with DBSCAN, and TCRdist sequence similarity was added when clustering was performed within HLA-allele-positive subsets. Repertoires with fewer than 30,000 or more than 120,000 public chains, plus five repertoires with anomalous nucleotide sharing, were excluded from co-occurrence clustering. Drawn from immuneACCESS, this table holds only the in-frame rearrangements with V and J called that TCRdb kept. Clones are partly lost; checked studies trace under half to an unresolved V gene and leave the rest unexplained. Clone size and V and J calls were adopted from that table, with D and trimming inferred from the DNA. Recorded for this sample are approximately 100,000 clones; 75% to 85% of them occurred a single time. The ten largest clones add up to over 4% of the sample.

What the work shows at the level of the full study, not this receptor alone: In a later analysis, the rate of TCR association differed among HLA loci, with DRB1 alleles having the most associated TCRs and HLA-C alleles having the fewest. When HLA alleles, especially DR and DQ, strongly co-occurred, TCR associations were difficult to assign to individual alleles. Presence/absence analyses assumed roughly uniform sequencing depth across donors, an assumption that may not hold. A later analysis found that most CMV-associated TCR beta chains appeared HLA-restricted, with HLA associations seemingly driven largely by CMV exposure. Cytomegalovirus status was reported to be diagnosed by the classifier with high specificity and sensitivity in both the original and validation cohorts. The study gave a list of under 200 TCR beta chains associated with cytomegalovirus. In a later genetic analysis, fewer N-insertions in productive TCRs were reported among donors in an Asian-associated ancestry cluster than the roughly 700-donor mean. Most TCR sequences were observed very rarely across donors, whereas some public TCRs were present in many individuals. A later analysis found that HLA-associated TCR beta chains were more clonally expanded and had lower generation probabilities than equally common non-associated chains. A cluster of highly shared sequence variants was judged likely to be a technical artifact of the sequencing pipeline. In an earlier analysis of roughly 500 of the donors, most TCR beta V segments appeared in productive rearrangements about 87% or about 30% of the time, broadly matching IMGT annotations. The authors suggested that the approach could potentially be extended to other disease states and immunological phenotypes. Because the 87-base-pair reads could not distinguish some IMGT-functional V segments, including TRBV6-2 and TRBV6-3, those segments were excluded. A few of the identified cytomegalovirus-associated TCR beta chains were confirmed in vitro to be specific for cytomegalovirus antigens. An association between a missense DCLRE1C variant and V-gene and J-gene trimming of TCR beta chains was found in a later genetic analysis and replicated in an independent cohort. At a false discovery rate of 0.05, a later analysis linked 16,951 TCR beta sequences to specific HLA alleles. The only immune exposure information available for the cohort was CMV serostatus. The earlier analysis of 450 to 700 of the donors excluded roughly 17 rarely observed V segments, including chromosome 9 orphons, because counts were too low. Linkage disequilibrium might explain the correlated functional status among segregating V segments, but an unknown experimental factor could not be excluded. This cohort had only TCR beta chains sequenced, and the lack of alpha or paired-chain data limited which features could be detected. Because HLA typing was missing for some donors at each locus, association tests included only the typed subset. A further reported finding was that TCR beta sequences accurately predicted the HLA-A and HLA-B alleles for most subjects in the first cohort. In a later analysis, several top co-occurrence clusters were reported to appear linked to parvovirus B19, influenza, CMV and Epstein-Barr virus.

This TCR was recovered from a female donor in good health and CMV-seropositive. The chain joins TRBV15 to TRBJ2-7; TRBD2 is possibly the D segment (6 matching bases). The sequenced sample consisted of PBMCs. The CDR3 in this case is CATRSGLTTYEQYF. The nucleotides are TGTGCCACCAGATCGGGACTGACCACCTACGAGCAGTACTTC.